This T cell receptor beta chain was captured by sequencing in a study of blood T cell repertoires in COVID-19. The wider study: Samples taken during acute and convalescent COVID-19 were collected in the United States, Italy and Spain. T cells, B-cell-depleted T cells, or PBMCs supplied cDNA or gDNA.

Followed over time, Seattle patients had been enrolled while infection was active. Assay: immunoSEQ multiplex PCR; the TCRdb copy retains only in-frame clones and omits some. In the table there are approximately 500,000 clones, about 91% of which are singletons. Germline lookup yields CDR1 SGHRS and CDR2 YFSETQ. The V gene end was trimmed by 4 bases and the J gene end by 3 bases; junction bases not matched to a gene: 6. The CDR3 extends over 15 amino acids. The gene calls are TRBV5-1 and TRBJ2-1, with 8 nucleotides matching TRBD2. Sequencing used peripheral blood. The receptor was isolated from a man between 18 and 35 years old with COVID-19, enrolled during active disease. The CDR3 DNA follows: TGCGCCAGCAGCCCCGACGGGGGGGACTACAATGAGCAGTTCTTC. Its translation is CASSPDGGDYNEQFF.